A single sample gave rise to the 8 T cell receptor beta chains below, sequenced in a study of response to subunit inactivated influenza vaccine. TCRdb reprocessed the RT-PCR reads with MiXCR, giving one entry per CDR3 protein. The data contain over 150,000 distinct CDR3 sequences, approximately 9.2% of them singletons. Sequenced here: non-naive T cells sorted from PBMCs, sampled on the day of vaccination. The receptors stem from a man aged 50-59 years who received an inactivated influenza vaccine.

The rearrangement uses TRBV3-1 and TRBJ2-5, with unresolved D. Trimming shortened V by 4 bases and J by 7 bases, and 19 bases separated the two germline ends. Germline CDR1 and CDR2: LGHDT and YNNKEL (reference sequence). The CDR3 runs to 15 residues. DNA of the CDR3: TGTGCCAGCAGCCCCCCCCCGGGTCTCCTGAGGACCCAGTACTTC. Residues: CASSPPPGLLRTQYF.

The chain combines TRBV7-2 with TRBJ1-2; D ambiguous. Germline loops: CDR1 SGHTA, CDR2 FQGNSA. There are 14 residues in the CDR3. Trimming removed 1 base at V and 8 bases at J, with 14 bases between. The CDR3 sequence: CASSLDWTVGGYTF. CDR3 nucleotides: TGTGCCAGCAGCTTAGACTGGACCGTCGGGGGCTACACCTTC.

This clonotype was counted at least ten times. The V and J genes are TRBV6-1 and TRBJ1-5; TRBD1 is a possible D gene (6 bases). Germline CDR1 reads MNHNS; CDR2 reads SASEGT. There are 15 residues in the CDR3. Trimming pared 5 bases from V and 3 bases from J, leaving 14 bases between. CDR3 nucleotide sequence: TGTGCCAGCAGTCCGGAACAGGGACCCAATCAGCCCCAGCATTTT. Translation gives CASSPEQGPNQPQHF.

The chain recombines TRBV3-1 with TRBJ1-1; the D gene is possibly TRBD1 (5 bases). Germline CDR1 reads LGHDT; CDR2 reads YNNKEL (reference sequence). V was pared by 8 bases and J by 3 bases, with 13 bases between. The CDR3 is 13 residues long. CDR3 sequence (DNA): TGTGCCAGCGTCAACAGGCCGGACACTGAAGCTTTCTTT. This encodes CASVNRPDTEAFF. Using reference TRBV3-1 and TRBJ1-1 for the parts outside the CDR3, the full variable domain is DTAVSQTPKYLVTQMGNDKSIKCEQNLGHDTMYWYKQDSKKFLKIMFSYNNKELIINETVPNRFSPKSPDKAHLNLHINSLELGDSAVYFCASVNRPDTEAFFGQGTRLTVV.

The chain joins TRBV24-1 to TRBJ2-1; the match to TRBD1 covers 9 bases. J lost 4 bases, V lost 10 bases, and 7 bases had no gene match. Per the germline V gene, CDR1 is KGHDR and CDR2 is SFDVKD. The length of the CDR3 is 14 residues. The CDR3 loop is CATQQGARYNEQFF. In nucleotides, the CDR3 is TGTGCCACTCAACAGGGGGCGCGGTACAATGAGCAGTTCTTC.

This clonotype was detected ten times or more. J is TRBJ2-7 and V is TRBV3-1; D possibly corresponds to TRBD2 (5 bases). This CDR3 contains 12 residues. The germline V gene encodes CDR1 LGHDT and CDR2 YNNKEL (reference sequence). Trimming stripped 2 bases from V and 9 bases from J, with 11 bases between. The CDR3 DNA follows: TGTGCCAGCAGCCAATCTGCAGGAGGGCAGTACTTC. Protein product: CASSQSAGGQYF.

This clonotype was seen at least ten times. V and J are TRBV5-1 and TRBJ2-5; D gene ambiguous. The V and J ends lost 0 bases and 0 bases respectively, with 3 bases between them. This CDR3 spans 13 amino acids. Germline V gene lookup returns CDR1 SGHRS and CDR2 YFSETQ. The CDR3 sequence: CASSLEYQETQYF. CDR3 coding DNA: TGCGCCAGCAGCTTGGAGTACCAAGAGACCCAGTACTTC.

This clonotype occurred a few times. The CDR3 here is CASSGPHLWTSGSTYNEQFF. DNA of the CDR3: TGTGCCAGCAGCGGACCCCACCTTTGGACTAGCGGGAGTACCTACAATGAGCAGTTCTTC. The chain recombines TRBV11-2 with TRBJ2-1, with 13 bases matching TRBD2. J lost 2 bases, V lost 5 bases, and 15 bases had no gene match. There are 20 residues in the CDR3. From germline, CDR1 is SGHAT and CDR2 FQNNGV.